This T cell receptor beta chain was identified in a study of T cells in localized non-small cell lung cancer. Points from the study as a whole: Heterogeneity within the tumor remains possible, as just one region underwent sequencing. A denser population of T cells in blood accompanied longer overall survival. The greatest T cell clonality was found in uninvolved adjacent lung (higher than in tumor).

Germline CDR1 is LNHDA and CDR2 is SQIVND (reference sequence). This CDR3 has 14 amino acids. V was pared by 5 bases and J by 5 bases, with 7 bases of the junction left unmatched. Profiling relied on immunoSEQ multiplex PCR, and the TCRdb table lists in-frame clones only, not all of them. The sample has tens of thousands of clones, roughly nine tenths seen once. As for this clone: Its antigen is undetermined.

This TCR was sampled from a woman between 40 and 69 years old with stage I lung adenocarcinoma. Sequenced here: peripheral blood, sampled before any cancer treatment. The gene calls are TRBV19 and TRBJ1-2, with 8 nucleotides matching TRBD1. Here the CDR3 DNA reads TGTGCCAGTAGTGCGACAGGGGATGGATATGGCTACACCTTC. It translates to CASSATGDGYGYTF. The full variable domain, in which reference TRBV19 and TRBJ1-2 provide the parts outside the CDR3, is DGGITQSPKYLFRKEGQNVTLSCEQNLNHDAMYWYRQDPGQGLRLIYYSQIVNDFQKGDIAEGYSVSREKKESFPLTVTSAQKNPTAFYLCASSATGDGYGYTFGSGTRLTVV.